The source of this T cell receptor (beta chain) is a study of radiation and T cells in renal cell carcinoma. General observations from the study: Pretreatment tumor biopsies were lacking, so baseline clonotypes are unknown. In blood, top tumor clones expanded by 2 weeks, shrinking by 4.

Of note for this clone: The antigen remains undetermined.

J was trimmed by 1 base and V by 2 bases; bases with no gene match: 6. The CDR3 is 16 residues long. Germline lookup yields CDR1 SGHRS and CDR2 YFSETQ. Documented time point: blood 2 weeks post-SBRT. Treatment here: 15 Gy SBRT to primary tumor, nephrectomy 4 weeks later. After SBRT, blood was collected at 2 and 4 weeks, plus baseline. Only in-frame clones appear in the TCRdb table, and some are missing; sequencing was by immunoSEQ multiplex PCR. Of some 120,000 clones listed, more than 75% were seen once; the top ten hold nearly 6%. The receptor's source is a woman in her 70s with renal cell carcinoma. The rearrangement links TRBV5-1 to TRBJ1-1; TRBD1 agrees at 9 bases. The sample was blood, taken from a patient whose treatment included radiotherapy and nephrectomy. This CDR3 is CASSLQGAGGNTEAFF. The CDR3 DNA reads TGCGCCAGCAGCTTACAGGGGGCCGGTGGGAACACTGAAGCTTTCTTT. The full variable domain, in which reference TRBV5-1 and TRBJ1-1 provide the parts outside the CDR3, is KAGVTQTPRYLIKTRGQQVTLSCSPISGHRSVSWYQQTPGQGLQFLFEYFSETQRNKGNFPGRFSGRQFSNSRSEMNVSTLELGDSALYLCASSLQGAGGNTEAFFGQGTRLTVV.